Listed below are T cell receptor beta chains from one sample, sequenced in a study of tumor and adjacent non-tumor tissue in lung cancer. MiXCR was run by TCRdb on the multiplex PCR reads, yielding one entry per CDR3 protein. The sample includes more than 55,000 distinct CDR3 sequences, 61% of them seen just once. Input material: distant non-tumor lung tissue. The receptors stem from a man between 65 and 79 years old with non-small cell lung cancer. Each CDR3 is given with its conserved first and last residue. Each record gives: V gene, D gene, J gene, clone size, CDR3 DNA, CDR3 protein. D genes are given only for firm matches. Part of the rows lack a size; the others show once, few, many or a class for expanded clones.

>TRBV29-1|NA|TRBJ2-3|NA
TGCAGCGTTGCCCTCTGGGGGGGCCAAGATACGCACTACTTT
CSVALWGGQDTHYF
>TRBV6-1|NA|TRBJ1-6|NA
TGTGCCGCGAGGCCCCTTAACCCATCTTTACCCCTCCACTTT
CAARPLNPSLPLHF
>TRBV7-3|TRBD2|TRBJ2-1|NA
TGTGCCAGCAGCTTGGCTAGCGGGACCTCCTACAATGAGCAGTTCTTC
CASSLASGTSYNEQFF
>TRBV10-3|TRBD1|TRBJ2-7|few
TGTGCCATCAGTGTTCGACAGGGCGTCGACGAGCAGTACTTC
CAISVRQGVDEQYF
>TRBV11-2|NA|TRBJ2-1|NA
TGTGCCAGCAGCTTAGTTAGCAGTGGGCATGAGCAGTTCTTC
CASSLVSSGHEQFF
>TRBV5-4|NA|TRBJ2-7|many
TGTGCCAGCAGCTTGCCTCTCGAGCGTCGGCAGTACTTC
CASSLPLERRQYF
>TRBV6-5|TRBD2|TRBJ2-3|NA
TGTGCCAGCAACCCGGGACTAAGCACAGATACGCAGTATTTT
CASNPGLSTDTQYF
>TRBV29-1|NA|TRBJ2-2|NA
TGCAGCGTCAACCCGGAACTTGAAAACACCTGGGAGCTGTTTTTT
CSVNPELENTWELFF
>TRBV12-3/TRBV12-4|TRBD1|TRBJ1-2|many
TGTGCCAGCACCCAACAGGGGTCTTTCTATGGCTACACCTTC
CASTQQGSFYGYTF
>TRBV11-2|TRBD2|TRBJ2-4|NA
TGTGCCAGCAGCCGGGGACTAGTGGGAAACATTCTGTACTTC
CASSRGLVGNILYF